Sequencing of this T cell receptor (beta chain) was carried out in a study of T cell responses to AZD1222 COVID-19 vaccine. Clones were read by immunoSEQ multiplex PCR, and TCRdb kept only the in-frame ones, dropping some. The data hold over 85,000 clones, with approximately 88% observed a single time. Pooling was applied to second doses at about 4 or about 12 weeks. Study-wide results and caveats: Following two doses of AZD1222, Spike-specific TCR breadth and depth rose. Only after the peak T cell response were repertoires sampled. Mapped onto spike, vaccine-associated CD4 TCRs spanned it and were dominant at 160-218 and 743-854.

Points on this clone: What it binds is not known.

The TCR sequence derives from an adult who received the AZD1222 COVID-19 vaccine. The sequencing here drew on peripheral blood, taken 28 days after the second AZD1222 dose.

The CDR3 loop is CASSSGRVQETQYF. Here the CDR3 DNA reads TGCGCCAGCAGCTCCGGACGGGTCCAAGAGACCCAGTACTTC. The V and J genes are TRBV5-1 and TRBJ2-5; D is undetermined. Germline assignment: CDR1 SGHRS and CDR2 YFSETQ. Deletions cut 3 bases from V and 1 base from J, with 10 bases between. The CDR3 spans 14 residues.